Each of the 25 T cell receptor beta chains below was sequenced from the same sample in a study of T cell responses to AZD1222 COVID-19 vaccine. Measured with immunoSEQ multiplex PCR; TCRdb has only the in-frame clones, and not every one. The sample lists 90,000 to 140,000 clones, 85% to 90% occurring once. Source: peripheral blood, taken on day 0 of AZD1222 vaccination. These receptor sequences come from an adult in good health.

The rearrangement links TRBV2 to TRBJ2-2; 12 bases fit TRBD1. The CDR3 sequence is 18 residues long. CDR1 and CDR2 (germline): SNHLY, FYNNEI. Losses at the gene ends were 3 bases for V and 0 bases for J; bases not matched to a gene: 5. CDR3 region: CASSEEGTGGPNTGELFF. DNA of the CDR3: TGTGCCAGCAGTGAGGAGGGGACAGGGGGCCCGAACACCGGGGAGCTGTTTTTT.

The chain recombines TRBV14 with TRBJ2-5; D is ambiguous. The CDR3 spans 14 residues. CDR1 SGHDN and CDR2 FVKESK come from the germline V gene. V was pared by 1 base and J by 5 bases, with 11 bases between. This chain's CDR3 is CASSQATHGETQYF. As DNA, the CDR3 is TGTGCCAGCAGCCAAGCTACCCATGGGGAGACCCAGTACTTC. The full variable domain, completed using reference TRBV14 and TRBJ2-5, is EAGVTQFPSHSVIEKGQTVTLRCDPISGHDNLYWYRRVMGKEIKFLLHFVKESKQDESGMPNNRFLAERTGGTYSTLKVQPAELEDSGVYFCASSQATHGETQYFGPGTRLLVL.

This clone came up a few times. The CDR3 DNA reads TGTGCCACCAGTGGGCCAGAAGGAAACACCATATATTTT. Protein product: CATSGPEGNTIYF. J is TRBJ1-3 and V is TRBV24-1; D gene ambiguous. With 5 bases removed from V and 4 bases from J, the gap between germline ends came to 8 bases. The germline gives CDR1 KGHDR, CDR2 SFDVKD. The CDR3 length is 13 residues.

The chain couples TRBV18 to TRBJ2-1, with D possibly TRBD2 on 5 matching bases. V was shortened by 3 bases and J by 0 bases, with 9 bases between the two germline ends. The CDR3 loop spans 15 amino acids. The germline CDR1 and CDR2 sequences are KGHSH and LQKENI. CDR3 residues: CASSPSESSYNEQFF. CDR3 in DNA: TGTGCCAGCTCACCTAGCGAGAGCTCCTACAATGAGCAGTTCTTC. The full variable domain, its missing parts supplied by reference TRBV18 and TRBJ2-1, is NAGVMQNPRHLVRRRGQEARLRCSPMKGHSHVYWYRQLPEEGLKFMVYLQKENIIDESGMPKERFSAEFPKEGPSILRIQQVVRGDSAAYFCASSPSESSYNEQFFGPGTRLTVL.

CDR3 sequence reads: CASYAAYGYTF. DNA for the CDR3: TGTGCCAGTTACGCCGCCTATGGCTACACCTTC. The chain joins TRBV19 to TRBJ1-2; unclear D gene. Trimming removed 8 bases from V and 4 bases from J, with 8 bases in between. The CDR3 length is 11 residues. The V gene's germline CDR1 is LNHDA and CDR2 SQIVND (reference sequence).

The CDR3 protein is CASSAGAGVVTGELFF. In DNA, the CDR3 is TGTGCCAGCAGTGCAGGGGCGGGAGTGGTCACCGGGGAGCTGTTTTTT. The rearrangement uses TRBV6-4 and TRBJ2-2; possible D gene TRBD2, 7 bases. Between the trimmed V and J ends, which lost 4 bases and 4 bases, there was a span of 16 bases. Germline CDR1 reads MRHNA; CDR2 reads SNTAGT. CDR3 length equals 16 residues.

The rearrangement links TRBV28 to TRBJ2-5; a possible D gene is TRBD2 (6 bases). Germline V gene lookup returns CDR1 MDHEN and CDR2 SYDVKM. V lost 4 bases, J lost 5 bases, and 8 bases lay in between. This CDR3 has 12 amino acids. The CDR3 here is CASSSGRETQYF. CDR3 bases: TGTGCCAGCAGTTCGGGGAGGGAGACCCAGTACTTC.

V usage is TRBV10-3 and J usage is TRBJ2-3, with 11 bases fitting TRBD2. Germline CDR1 reads ENHRY; CDR2 reads SYGVKD. The CDR3 loop spans 16 amino acids. Trimming cost V 4 bases and J 2 bases; bases outside gene matches: 5. The CDR3 DNA follows: TGTGCCATCAGTGGGAAGACTAGCGGGATCACAGATACGCAGTATTTT. Amino acid sequence: CAISGKTSGITDTQYF.

The DNA for the CDR3 is TGTGCCAGCAGCTCTGGGGGGAATAGCAATCAGCCCCAGCATTTT. Translation: CASSSGGNSNQPQHF. J is TRBJ1-5 and V is TRBV28; D is perhaps TRBD1 (5 bases). This CDR3 is built from 15 residues. Trimming left V 6 bases short and J 0 bases short, with 12 bases between. From germline, CDR1 is MDHEN and CDR2 SYDVKM.

This chain joins TRBV10-2 and TRBJ2-7; TRBD2 aligns across 9 bases. This CDR3 is 15 amino acids long. Per the germline V gene, CDR1 is WSHSY and CDR2 is SAAADI. The trim removed 4 bases at V and 3 bases at J, leaving 7 bases unmatched. The CDR3 sequence: CASSGLAAGVYEQYF. For the CDR3, the DNA is TGCGCCAGCAGTGGACTAGCGGCAGGAGTCTACGAGCAGTACTTC.

As to this clone: Other DNA sequences of this sample code for an identical CDR3. The chain links TRBV7-3 to TRBJ2-3; 14 bases map to TRBD2. CDR1 is SGHTA and CDR2 is FQGTGA in the germline V gene. V shed 5 bases and J 6 bases; nucleotides not matched to a gene: 7. The CDR3 has 16 amino acids. The CDR3 DNA reads as TGTGCCAGCAGCCCCCAGGGACTAGCGGGAGCGGATACGCAGTATTTT. Translated: CASSPQGLAGADTQYF.

The chain combines TRBV9 with TRBJ1-1; a weak D match, TRBD1 (5 bases). The V and J ends lost 0 bases and 3 bases respectively, with 24 bases between them. Per the germline V gene, CDR1 is SGDLS and CDR2 is YYNGEE. This CDR3 comprises 19 residues. For the CDR3, the DNA is TGTGCCAGCAGCGTAGGAGGAGGGACTGAAGCTTTCGTGGACACTGAAGCTTTCTTT. Encoded protein: CASSVGGGTEAFVDTEAFF.

J is TRBJ2-3 and V is TRBV14; no definite D call. The germline gives CDR1 SGHDN, CDR2 FVKESK. Trimming cost V 2 bases and J 0 bases, with 9 bases left between them. The CDR3 totals 15 residues. For the CDR3, the DNA is TGTGCCAGCAGCCAACTTCGACCAAGCACAGATACGCAGTATTTT. Protein: CASSQLRPSTDTQYF.

This chain links TRBV7-8 with TRBJ1-1; D is perhaps TRBD1 (6 bases). V was clipped by 2 bases and J by 11 bases, with 12 bases between them. Germline lookup yields CDR1 SGHVS and CDR2 FQNEAQ. The CDR3 runs 12 residues. In nucleotides, the CDR3 is TGTGCCAGCAGCTTACAACAGGGAACGGCTTTCTTT. Translating it yields CASSLQQGTAFF.

The chain is built from TRBV28 and TRBJ1-5; tentative D call: TRBD1 (6 bases). Germline loops: CDR1 MDHEN, CDR2 SYDVKM. The CDR3 runs 18 residues. Trimming took off 2 bases at V and 0 bases at J, with 17 bases between the two ends. CDR3 DNA: TGTGCCAGCAGTTTACCAGGTGGGGGCTCTTATAGCAATCAGCCCCAGCATTTT. This codes for CASSLPGGGSYSNQPQHF.

The V gene is TRBV10-3, the J gene TRBJ1-1; no definite D call. Per the germline V gene, CDR1 is ENHRY and CDR2 is SYGVKD. CDR3 length equals 13 residues. Trimming took 0 bases from V and 6 from J, leaving 8 bases between them. CDR3 amino acids: CAISESGGPEAFF. The CDR3 region has the DNA TGTGCCATCAGTGAGTCGGGAGGACCTGAAGCTTTCTTT.

The V and J genes are TRBV9 and TRBJ2-1; D is possibly TRBD2 (6 bases). V gave up 0 bases and J gave up 5 bases, with 15 bases separating them. The germline V gene encodes CDR1 SGDLS and CDR2 YYNGEE. The CDR3 spans 16 residues. The CDR3 coding sequence is TGTGCCAGCAGCGTAGGTGGCGGGATTTTAAACAATGAGCAGTTCTTC. Encoded protein: CASSVGGGILNNEQFF.

The gene calls are TRBV5-4 and TRBJ2-7; 7 bases align to TRBD1. The CDR3 totals 13 residues. Germline CDR1 and CDR2: SGHNT and YYREEE (reference sequence). The V and J ends lost 4 bases and 3 bases, in that order; junction bases with no gene match: 4. The CDR3 reads CASSRQGGYEQYF. DNA of the CDR3: TGTGCCAGCAGCCGACAGGGTGGCTACGAGCAGTACTTC.

The V and J genes are TRBV24-1 and TRBJ2-2; weak D call: TRBD2 (5 bases). The germline CDR1 and CDR2 sequences are KGHDR and SFDVKD. Trimming removed 4 bases at V and 5 bases at J, with 10 bases between. There are 14 residues in the CDR3. The CDR3 sequence: CATSDPDLTGELFF. CDR3 sequence (DNA): TGTGCCACCAGTGACCCGGACTTGACCGGGGAGCTGTTTTTT.

This sequence joins TRBV10-3 and TRBJ2-3; the D gene is possibly TRBD2 (5 bases). V dropped 6 bases and J dropped 5 bases, with 15 bases sitting between them. CDR3 size: 14 residues. Germline CDR1 reads ENHRY; CDR2 reads SYGVKD. The CDR3 DNA sequence: TGTGCCATCAGCCGCCCCGGAGGAGGAGATACGCAGTATTTT. The encoded protein is CAISRPGGGDTQYF.

The chain recombines TRBV19 with TRBJ1-4; 8 positions agree with TRBD1. Germline V gene sequence: CDR1 LNHDA, CDR2 SQIVND (reference sequence). V lost 4 bases and J lost 5; bases outside the gene matches: 6. The CDR3 has 15 residues. CDR3 in amino acids: CASSTVTGDNEKLFF. CDR3 DNA sequence: TGTGCCAGTAGTACAGTGACAGGGGACAATGAAAAACTGTTTTTT.

This clone was seen once. This chain connects TRBV6-5 to TRBJ2-3; D possibly corresponds to TRBD2 (5 bases). With 6 bases removed from V and 4 bases from J, the gap between germline ends came to 14 bases. The germline V gene has CDR1 MNHEY and CDR2 SVGAGI. The CDR3 has 14 amino acids. This CDR3 is CASSRTGEADTQYF. CDR3 DNA: TGTGCCAGCAGCCGTACCGGGGAAGCAGATACGCAGTATTTT.

V and J are TRBV7-2 and TRBJ2-3; 9 nucleotides agree with TRBD2. The CDR3 extends over 16 amino acids. V lost 1 base, J lost 4 bases, and 6 bases stayed unmatched. Germline CDR1 reads SGHTA; CDR2 reads FQGNSA. CDR3 coding DNA: TGTGCCAGCAGCTTAGGTTATAGCGGGAGTGCAGATACGCAGTATTTT. Translation: CASSLGYSGSADTQYF.

The chain couples TRBV15 to TRBJ1-1; the match to TRBD1 covers 9 bases. V gave up 3 bases and J gave up 7 bases; unmatched junction bases: 6. The CDR3 has 14 amino acids. The germline gives CDR1 LNHNV, CDR2 YYDKDF (reference sequence). CDR3 in DNA: TGTGCCACCAGCAGGTTCCGGGACAGGGATGAAGCTTTCTTT. Protein: CATSRFRDRDEAFF.

J is TRBJ2-1 and V is TRBV27; D is ambiguous. Germline-derived CDR1 and CDR2 are MNHEY and SMNVEV (reference sequence). The CDR3 totals 11 residues. V was trimmed by 6 bases and J by 3 bases, leaving 3 bases between them. The CDR3 loop reads CASRNYNEQFF. In nucleotides, the CDR3 is TGTGCCAGCAGAAACTACAATGAGCAGTTCTTC.